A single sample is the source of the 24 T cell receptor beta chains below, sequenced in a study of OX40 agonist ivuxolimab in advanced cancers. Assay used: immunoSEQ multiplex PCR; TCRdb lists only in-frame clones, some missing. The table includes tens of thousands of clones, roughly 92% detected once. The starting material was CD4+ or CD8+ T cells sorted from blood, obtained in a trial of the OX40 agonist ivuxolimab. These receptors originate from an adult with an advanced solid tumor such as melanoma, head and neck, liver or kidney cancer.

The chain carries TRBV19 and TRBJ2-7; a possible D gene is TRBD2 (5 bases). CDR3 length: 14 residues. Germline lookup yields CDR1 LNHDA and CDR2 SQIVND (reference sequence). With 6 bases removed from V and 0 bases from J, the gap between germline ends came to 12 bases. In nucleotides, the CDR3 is TGTGCCAGTAGCCGGGAAGTCAGCTCCTACGAGCAGTACTTC. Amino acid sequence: CASSREVSSYEQYF.

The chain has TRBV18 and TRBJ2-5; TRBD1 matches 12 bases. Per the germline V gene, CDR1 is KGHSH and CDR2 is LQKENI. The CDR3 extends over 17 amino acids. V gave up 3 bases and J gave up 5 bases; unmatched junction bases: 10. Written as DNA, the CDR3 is TGTGCCAGCTCACCTCGATCGACGGGACAGGGGGCTGAGACCCAGTACTTC. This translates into CASSPRSTGQGAETQYF.

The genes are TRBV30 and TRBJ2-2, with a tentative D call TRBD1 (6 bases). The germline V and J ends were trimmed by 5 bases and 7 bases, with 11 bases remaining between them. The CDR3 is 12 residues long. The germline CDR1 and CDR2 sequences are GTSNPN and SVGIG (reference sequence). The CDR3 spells CAWDQGYGELFF. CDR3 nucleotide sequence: TGTGCCTGGGACCAGGGGTACGGGGAGCTGTTTTTT.

This chain's CDR3 is CAINQGALAGELFF. The CDR3 bases are TGTGCCATCAACCAGGGGGCGTTGGCCGGGGAGCTGTTTTTT. V and J are TRBV10-3 and TRBJ2-2, with 8 positions matching TRBD1. The CDR3 totals 14 residues. Unmatched junction bases numbered 7, after V lost 7 bases and J lost 6 bases. The V gene's germline CDR1 is ENHRY and CDR2 SYGVKD.

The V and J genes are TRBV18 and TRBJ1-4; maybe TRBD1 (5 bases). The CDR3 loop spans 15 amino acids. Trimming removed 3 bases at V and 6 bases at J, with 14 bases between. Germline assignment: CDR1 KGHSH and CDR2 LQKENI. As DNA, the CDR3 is TGTGCCAGCTCACCGCAGGGAGGGTTCGATGAAAAACTGTTTTTT. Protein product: CASSPQGGFDEKLFF.

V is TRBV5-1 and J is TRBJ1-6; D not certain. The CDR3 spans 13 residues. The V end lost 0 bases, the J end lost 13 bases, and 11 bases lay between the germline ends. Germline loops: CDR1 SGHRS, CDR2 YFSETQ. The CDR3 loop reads CASSLEQLSPLHF. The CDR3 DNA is TGCGCCAGCAGCTTGGAACAGCTATCCCCCCTCCACTTT.

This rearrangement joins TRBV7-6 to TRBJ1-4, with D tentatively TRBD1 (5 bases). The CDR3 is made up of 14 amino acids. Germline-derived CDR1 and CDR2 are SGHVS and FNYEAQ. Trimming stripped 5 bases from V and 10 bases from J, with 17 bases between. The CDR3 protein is CASSQRQGLGKLFF. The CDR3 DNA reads TGTGCCAGCAGCCAAAGGCAGGGCCTTGGAAAACTGTTTTTT.

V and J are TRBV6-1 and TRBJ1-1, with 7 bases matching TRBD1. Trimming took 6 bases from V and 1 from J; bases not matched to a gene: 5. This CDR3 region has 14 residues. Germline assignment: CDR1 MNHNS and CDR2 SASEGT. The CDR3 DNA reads TGTGCCAGCAGAACAAGGACAGGGAACACTGAAGCTTTCTTT. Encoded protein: CASRTRTGNTEAFF.

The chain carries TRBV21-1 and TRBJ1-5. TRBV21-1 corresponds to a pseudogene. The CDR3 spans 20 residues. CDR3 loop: CASSKEKGRGGIYSNQPQHF. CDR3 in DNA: TGTGCCAGCAGCAAAGAGAAGGGAAGAGGGGGGATTTATAGCAATCAGCCCCAGCATTTT.

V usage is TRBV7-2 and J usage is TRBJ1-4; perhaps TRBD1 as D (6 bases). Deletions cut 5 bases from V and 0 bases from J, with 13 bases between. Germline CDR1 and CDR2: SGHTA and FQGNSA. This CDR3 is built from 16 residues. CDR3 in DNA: TGTGCCAGCAGCCACGGAACAGGGTCAACTAATGAAAAACTGTTTTTT. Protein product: CASSHGTGSTNEKLFF.

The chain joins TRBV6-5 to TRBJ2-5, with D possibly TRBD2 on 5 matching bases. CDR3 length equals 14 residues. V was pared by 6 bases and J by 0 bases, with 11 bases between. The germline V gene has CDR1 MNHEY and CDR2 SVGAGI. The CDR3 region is CASSPRADQETQYF. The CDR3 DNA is TGTGCCAGCAGCCCCAGAGCGGACCAAGAGACCCAGTACTTC.

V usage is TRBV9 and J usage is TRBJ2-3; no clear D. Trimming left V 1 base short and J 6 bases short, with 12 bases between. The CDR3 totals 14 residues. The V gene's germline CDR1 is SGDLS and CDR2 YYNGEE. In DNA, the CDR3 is TGTGCCAGCAGCGTATCCAGCGCGGAGGATACGCAGTATTTT. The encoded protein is CASSVSSAEDTQYF. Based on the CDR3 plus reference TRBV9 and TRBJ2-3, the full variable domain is DSGVTQTPKHLITATGQRVTLRCSPRSGDLSVYWYQQSLDQGLQFLIQYYNGEERAKGNILERFSAQQFPDLHSELNLSSLELGDSALYFCASSVSSAEDTQYFGPGTRLTVL.

The DNA for the CDR3 is TGCGCCAGCAGCCAAGCGGTCAGTAGGGAGACCCAGTACTTC. It encodes CASSQAVSRETQYF. The chain carries TRBV4-1 and TRBJ2-5; no firm D call. The V and J ends lost 1 base and 5 bases respectively, with 11 bases between them. There are 14 residues in the CDR3. Germline assignment: CDR1 MGHRA and CDR2 YSYEKL.

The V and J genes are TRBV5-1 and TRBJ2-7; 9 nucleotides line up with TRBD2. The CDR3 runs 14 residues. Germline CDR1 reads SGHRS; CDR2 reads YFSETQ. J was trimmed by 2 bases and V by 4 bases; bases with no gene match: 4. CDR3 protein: CASSGTSNTYEQYF. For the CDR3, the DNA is TGCGCCAGCAGCGGGACTAGCAATACCTACGAGCAGTACTTC.

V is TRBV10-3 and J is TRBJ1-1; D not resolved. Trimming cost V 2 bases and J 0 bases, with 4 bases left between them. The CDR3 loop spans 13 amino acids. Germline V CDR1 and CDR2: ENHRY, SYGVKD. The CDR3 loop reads CAISEGLNTEAFF. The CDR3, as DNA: TGTGCCATCAGTGAGGGACTGAACACTGAAGCTTTCTTT.

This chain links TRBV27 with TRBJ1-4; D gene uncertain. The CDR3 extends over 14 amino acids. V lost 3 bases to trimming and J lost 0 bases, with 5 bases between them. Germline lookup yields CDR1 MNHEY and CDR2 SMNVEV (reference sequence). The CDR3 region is CASSFQATNEKLFF. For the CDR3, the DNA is TGTGCCAGCAGTTTTCAGGCAACTAATGAAAAACTGTTTTTT.

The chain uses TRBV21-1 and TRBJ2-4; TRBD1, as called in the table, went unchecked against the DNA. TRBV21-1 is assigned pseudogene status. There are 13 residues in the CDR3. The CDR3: CASKKGRARIQYF. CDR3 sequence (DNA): TGTGCCAGCAAGAAGGGCAGGGCAAGAATTCAGTACTTC.

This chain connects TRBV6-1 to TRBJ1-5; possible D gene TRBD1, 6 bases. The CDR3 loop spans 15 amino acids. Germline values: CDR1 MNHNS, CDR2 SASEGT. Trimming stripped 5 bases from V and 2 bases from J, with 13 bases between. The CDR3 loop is CASSPRDNGNQPQHF. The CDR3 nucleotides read TGTGCCAGCAGTCCCCGGGACAATGGCAATCAGCCCCAGCATTTT.

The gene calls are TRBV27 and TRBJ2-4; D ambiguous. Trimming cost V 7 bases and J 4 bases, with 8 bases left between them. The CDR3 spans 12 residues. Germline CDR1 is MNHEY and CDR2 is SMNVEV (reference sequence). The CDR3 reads CASKTGKNIQYF. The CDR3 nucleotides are TGTGCCAGCAAGACCGGAAAAAACATTCAGTACTTC.

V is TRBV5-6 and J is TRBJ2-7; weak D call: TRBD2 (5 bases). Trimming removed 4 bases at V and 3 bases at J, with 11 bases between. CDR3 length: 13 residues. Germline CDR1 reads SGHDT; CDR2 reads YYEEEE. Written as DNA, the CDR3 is TGTGCCAGCAGCGCCCAGGCGGGCTACGAGCAGTACTTC. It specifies CASSAQAGYEQYF.

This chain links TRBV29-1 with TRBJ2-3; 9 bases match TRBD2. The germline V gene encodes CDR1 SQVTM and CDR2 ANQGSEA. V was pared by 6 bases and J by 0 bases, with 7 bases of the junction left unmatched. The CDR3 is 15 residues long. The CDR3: CSVAGGTSSTDTQYF. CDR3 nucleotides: TGCAGCGTAGCGGGAGGAACCTCTAGCACAGATACGCAGTATTTT.

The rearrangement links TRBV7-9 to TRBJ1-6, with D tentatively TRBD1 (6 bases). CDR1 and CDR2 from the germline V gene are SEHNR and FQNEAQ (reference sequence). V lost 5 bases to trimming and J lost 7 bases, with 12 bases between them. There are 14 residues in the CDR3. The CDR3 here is CASSMGQPNSPLHF. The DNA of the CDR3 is TGTGCCAGCAGCATGGGACAACCCAATTCACCCCTCCACTTT.

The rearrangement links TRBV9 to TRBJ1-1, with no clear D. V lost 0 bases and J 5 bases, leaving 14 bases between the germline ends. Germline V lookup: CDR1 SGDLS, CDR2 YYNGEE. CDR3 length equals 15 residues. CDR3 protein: CASSVEQARETEAFF. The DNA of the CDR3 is TGTGCCAGCAGCGTAGAGCAGGCCAGAGAAACTGAAGCTTTCTTT.

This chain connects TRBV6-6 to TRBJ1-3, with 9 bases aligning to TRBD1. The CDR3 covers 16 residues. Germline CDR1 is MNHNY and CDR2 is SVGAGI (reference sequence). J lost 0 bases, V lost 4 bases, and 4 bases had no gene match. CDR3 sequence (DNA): TGTGCCAGCAGTTTACAGGGGGCGAGCTCTGGAAACACCATATATTTT. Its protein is CASSLQGASSGNTIYF.